A selection of T cell receptor beta chains follows, all from one sample in a study of Graves' ophthalmopathy and Graves' hyperthyroidism. MiXCR, applied by TCRdb to the multiplex PCR reads, yields one record per CDR3 protein. The data contain approximately 410,000 distinct CDR3 sequences, 15% of them singletons. The material sequenced was peripheral blood. Every receptor here comes from a woman between 18 and 30 years old with stable Graves' hyperthyroidism. CDR3s include the opening cysteine and the closing phenylalanine or tryptophan. The D gene is left open where the match is weak. Size is omitted from some rows. Given values are once, few, many or a class for expanded clones.

TGCGCCAGCTCCCCAGGGACACCAAGACAAGAGACCCAGTACTTC	CASSPGTPRQETQYF	TRBV5-1	.	TRBJ2-5	.
TGTGCCAGCAGAGGGGGGTACGGGTCAGGGGTCTATAGCAATCAGCCCCAGCATTTT	CASRGGYGSGVYSNQPQHF	TRBV6-2/TRBV6-3	.	TRBJ1-5	.
TGTGCCACCAGTGACCTTGGACTAGCGGGGGGATCGACCGGGGAGCTGTTTTTT	CATSDLGLAGGSTGELFF	TRBV24-1	TRBD2	TRBJ2-2	many
TGTGCCAGCAGTGAATCCGGGACAGGGATTGTGAGGGTCTACGAGCAGTACTTC	CASSESGTGIVRVYEQYF	TRBV6-1	TRBD1	TRBJ2-7	many
TGTGCCACCAGTGGAGGACAGAAGGGCTATGGCTACACCTTC	CATSGGQKGYGYTF	TRBV24-1	.	TRBJ1-2	many
TGTGCCAGCAGTTCCTCAGGGGGCTTTGGTTTCTACACCTTC	CASSSSGGFGFYTF	TRBV6-5	TRBD1	TRBJ1-2	many
TGTGCTAGCAGCTTAGGGGCTCTACCCCGGGAGCTGTTTTTT	CASSLGALPRELFF	TRBV7-7	.	TRBJ2-2	many
TGTGCCAGTGATAACAGGGTGGGGGACATTCAGTACTTC	CASDNRVGDIQYF	TRBV19	.	TRBJ2-4	.
TGTGCCAGTAGTATCATTGGCGGACTAGCTTTTAACGAGCAGTACTTC	CASSIIGGLAFNEQYF	TRBV19	TRBD2	TRBJ2-7	many
TGTGCCAGCAGCTTAGGGACACGGGACGAGCAGTACTTC	CASSLGTRDEQYF	TRBV7-8	.	TRBJ2-7	many
TGTGCCAGCAGCCAAGGGCTGTACCTGGGTGGAAACACCATATATTTT	CASSQGLYLGGNTIYF	TRBV14	.	TRBJ1-3	many
TGTGCCAGCAGACCATTACAGGGGGCGGGTCAGCCCCAGCATTTT	CASRPLQGAGQPQHF	TRBV6-1	TRBD1	TRBJ1-5	many
TGTGCCATCAGTGAGTCGGGCAGAAACATTCAGTACTTC	CAISESGRNIQYF	TRBV10-3	.	TRBJ2-4	.
TGCGCCAGCAGCGGGACAGAGCTGCGGGGCTACACCTTC	CASSGTELRGYTF	TRBV5-1	TRBD1	TRBJ1-2	many
TGTGCCAGCAGTTTCGGAGGTGCCATGCACGACTTC	CASSFGGAMHDF	TRBV28	.	TRBJ2-7	many
TGTGCCAGCAGTACTCGTGAGGGGGGCGAAGGTTCACCCCTCCACTTT	CASSTREGGEGSPLHF	TRBV27	.	TRBJ1-6	many
TGTGCCAGCAGTCCTCAGGGGGTCTATAATTCACCCCTCCACTTT	CASSPQGVYNSPLHF	TRBV12-3/TRBV12-4	TRBD1	TRBJ1-6	many
TGTGCCAGCAGGGAAAGGACAGACTATGGCTACACCTTC	CASRERTDYGYTF	TRBV6-1	.	TRBJ1-2	.
TGTGCCATCAGTGTCAGCCCTAGCGGGGGGAGCACAGATACGCAGTATTTT	CAISVSPSGGSTDTQYF	TRBV10-3	TRBD2	TRBJ2-3	few
TGTGCCAGCAGTGGGACAGAGAATCAGCCCCAGCATTTT	CASSGTENQPQHF	TRBV2	.	TRBJ1-5	many
TGTGCCAGCGTCGGGGGAGGGGGCGGTAATCAGCCCCAGCATTTT	CASVGGGGGNQPQHF	TRBV2	TRBD1	TRBJ1-5	many
TGCAGTGCCTTTACACAGCTAACCGGGGAGCTGTTTTTT	CSAFTQLTGELFF	TRBV20-1	.	TRBJ2-2	few
TGTGCCAGCAGCCCTGCCCAGGGCTATGGCTACACCTTC	CASSPAQGYGYTF	TRBV6-1	.	TRBJ1-2	many
TGTGCCAGCAGCTTAATGGTCAGGGCCGGCGAGCAGTACTTC	CASSLMVRAGEQYF	TRBV11-2	.	TRBJ2-7	many
TGTGCCAGCAGAGGGATTGAGGATGAAAAACTGTTTTTT	CASRGIEDEKLFF	TRBV27	.	TRBJ1-4	.
TGTGCCAGCAGTTTAGCCCCCACAGGAGTAGGAGGCACCATATATTTT	CASSLAPTGVGGTIYF	TRBV12-3/TRBV12-4	.	TRBJ1-3	many
TGCGCCAGCAGCCGGGACTCCAGCTCCTACGAGCAGTACTTC	CASSRDSSSYEQYF	TRBV5-1	.	TRBJ2-7	.
TGTGCCAGCAGCTTAGATAGAGACAGGGCGTCAGGAGCTTTCTTT	CASSLDRDRASGAFF	TRBV11-2	TRBD1	TRBJ1-1	many
TGCAGTGCTATCAGCGGGGACACTGAAGCTTTCTTT	CSAISGDTEAFF	TRBV20-1	.	TRBJ1-1	many
TGTGCCAGCAGTCCCCGCCGGCACTTCTCTGGGGCCAACGTCCTGACTTTC	CASSPRRHFSGANVLTF	TRBV12-3/TRBV12-4	.	TRBJ2-6	many
TGTGCCAGCAGCTCTCCGGGGGGACCTAACTATGGCTACACCTTC	CASSSPGGPNYGYTF	TRBV7-3	.	TRBJ1-2	.
TGTGCCAGCAGTTTTCGGACAGGGAGGCAGCCCCAGCATTTT	CASSFRTGRQPQHF	TRBV12-3/TRBV12-4	TRBD1	TRBJ1-5	many
TGTGCCAGCAGCTTAGCAGGGACATCAATTCTCGCTCCCCTCCACTTT	CASSLAGTSILAPLHF	TRBV7-2	.	TRBJ1-6	many
TGCAGTGCTAGACCGCGGACAGGGGGAAATGGCTACACCTTC	CSARPRTGGNGYTF	TRBV20-1	TRBD1	TRBJ1-2	few